The clone carrying this T cell receptor beta chain appeared a few times. Per the study methods: Nucleated cell number was recorded as an estimate derived from reference gene primer amplification. The data were produced by immunoSEQ multiplex PCR, yet TCRdb's version contains in-frame clones alone and is incomplete. V, J and clone size reflect that table, while D and trimming were determined from the DNA. The sample has about 380,000 clones; 70% to 90% are singletons. Adults between roughly 18 and 89 years of age took part from 24 US areas. The record originates from a study of blood T cell repertoires in COVID-19. Germline values: CDR1 GTSNPN, CDR2 SVGIG (reference sequence). V gave up 0 bases and J gave up 6 bases, with 9 bases separating them. This CDR3 comprises 13 residues.

The genes are TRBV30 and TRBJ1-5; D may be TRBD1 (6 bases). The receptor was derived from a man aged 25-45 years who had recovered from COVID-19. The material sequenced was PBMCs or T cells enriched from blood (not recorded which). The CDR3 bases are TGTGCCTGGAGTGTACAGGGCGGTCAGCCCCAGCATTTT. Translated, it gives CAWSVQGGQPQHF.